A single sample is the source of the 26 T cell receptor beta chains below, sequenced in a study of T cells after yellow fever vaccination. TCRdb processed the 5' RACE reads anew with MiXCR; each CDR3 protein has one entry. Of roughly 140,000 distinct CDR3 sequences in the sample, 6.5% to 8.5% were seen once. Here the sequenced sample was CD4+ T cells sorted from PBMCs, taken 5 days after the yellow fever booster vaccination. Source of these receptors: a man aged 25 to 40 who received the YFV17D yellow fever vaccine.

V usage is TRBV20-1 and J usage is TRBJ1-3; the D is unclear. The length of the CDR3 is 14 residues. V lost 4 bases to trimming and J lost 0 bases, with 10 bases between them. The germline gives CDR1 DFQATT, CDR2 SNEGSKA (reference sequence). This CDR3 is CSAIDRSSGNTIYF. The DNA for the CDR3 is TGCAGTGCTATAGACCGAAGCTCTGGAAACACCATATATTTT.

This clonotype was detected a few times. This rearrangement joins TRBV6-1 to TRBJ2-7; 7 nucleotides line up with TRBD1. The junction had 11 bases not matched to a gene; V was cut back by 7 bases and J by 2 bases. The CDR3 contains 15 residues. CDR1 is MNHNS and CDR2 is SASEGT in the germline V gene. The CDR3 region has the DNA TGTGCCAGCAAAAAGCTGGGACAGCCTCCCTACGAGCAGTACTTC. Translating gives CASKKLGQPPYEQYF.

A word on this clonotype: One base away lies a much larger clone, so this may be a sequencing read error. The J gene is TRBJ2-2, the V gene TRBV7-2; no definite D call. This CDR3 spans 13 amino acids. Germline V gene lookup returns CDR1 SGHTA and CDR2 FQGNSA. V lost 5 bases and J 1 base, leaving 5 bases between the germline ends. The DNA of the CDR3 is TGTGCCAGCAGCGTTTTGAACACCGGGGAGCTGTTTTTT. As protein: CASSVLNTGELFF.

This clonotype was seen repeatedly, ten times or more. J is TRBJ2-5 and V is TRBV28; D is unclear. This CDR3 is built from 14 residues. Trimming pared 3 bases from V and 4 bases from J, leaving 12 bases between. The germline V gene encodes CDR1 MDHEN and CDR2 SYDVKM. CDR3 loop: CASSFIGLGETQYF. In DNA form, the CDR3 reads TGTGCCAGCAGTTTTATTGGGTTGGGAGAGACCCAGTACTTC.

This clonotype was picked up many times. This rearrangement joins TRBV28 to TRBJ2-3; D perhaps matches TRBD1 (6 bases). CDR1 and CDR2 from the germline V gene are MDHEN and SYDVKM. The CDR3 extends over 12 amino acids. Trimming pared 6 bases from V and 8 bases from J, leaving 12 bases between. The CDR3 is CASSEAGVTQYF. The CDR3 DNA is TGTGCCAGCAGCGAAGCAGGGGTTACGCAGTATTTT.

The chain employs TRBV5-6 and TRBJ2-7, with D uncertain. The CDR3 loop spans 13 amino acids. CDR1 is SGHDT, CDR2 YYEEEE, per germline. V was pared by 8 bases and J by 2 bases, with 14 bases between. The CDR3, as DNA: TGTGCCAGGGGCCCTGGACCCCCCTACGAGCAGTACTTC. Translating gives CARGPGPPYEQYF.

As to this clonotype: Just one base apart from a much larger clone, this may be a read error. This chain uses TRBV12-5 with TRBJ2-1; 13 nucleotides agree with TRBD2. The CDR3 runs to 18 residues. Germline CDR1 reads LGHNT; CDR2 reads FRNRAP. In DNA form, the CDR3 reads TGTCCTAGTGGTGGGACTAGCGGGACCCTTACGAATTACAATGAGCAGTTCTTC. Protein sequence: CPSGGTSGTLTNYNEQFF.

With respect to this clonotype: Because the CDR3 is missing its conserved closing phenylalanine or tryptophan, this is likely a read error. CDR3 loop: CASSLPGQSSYEQYL. In DNA, the CDR3 is TGTGCCAGCAGCCTCCCAGGACAGAGCTCCTACGAGCAGTACTTA. V and J are TRBV5-4 and TRBJ2-7, with a tentative D call TRBD1 (6 bases). Germline CDR1 and CDR2: SGHNT and YYREEE (reference sequence). CDR3 length: 15 residues. V was clipped by 4 bases and J by 0 bases, with 14 bases between them.

This clonotype was seen a single time. A much larger clonotype is one base distant, so this may be a read error. The chain is built from TRBV5-4 and TRBJ2-3; D is unresolved. This CDR3 has 16 residues. V lost 2 bases to trimming and J lost 1 base, with 14 bases between them. Germline V gene data show CDR1 as SGHNT and CDR2 as YYREEE (reference sequence). The CDR3 nucleotides are TGTGCCAGCAGCTTCGGCAGGTGGCGAGGCACAGATACGCAGTATTTT. It is translated as CASSFGRWRGTDTQYF. Complete variable domain (other parts from reference TRBV5-4 and TRBJ2-3): ETGVTQSPTHLIKTRGQQVTLRCSSQSGHNTVSWYQQALGQGPQFIFQYYREEENGRGNFPPRFSGLQFPNYSSELNVNALELDDSALYLCASSFGRWRGTDTQYFGPGTRLTVL.

This clonotype was counted ten times or more. The chain carries TRBV12-3 or TRBV12-4 and TRBJ2-7, with D hard to call. The CDR3 runs 16 residues. V lost 5 bases and J lost 0, with 17 bases in between. Here the CDR3 DNA reads TGTGCCAGCAGTGTCCTCCCTTCGGTTCCCTCCTACGAGCAGTACTTC. Its protein product is CASSVLPSVPSYEQYF.

This clonotype was seen repeatedly, ten times or more. The rearrangement links TRBV7-2 to TRBJ2-7; 9 positions match TRBD2. The germline V gene has CDR1 SGHTA and CDR2 FQGNSA. The CDR3 runs 13 residues. V shed 2 bases, J shed 4 bases, and the junction held 0 bases outside the gene matches. The chain's CDR3 is CASSLSGRYEQYF. The CDR3 DNA reads TGTGCCAGCAGCTTAAGCGGGAGGTACGAGCAGTACTTC.

This clonotype appeared many times. The chain uses TRBV7-2 and TRBJ2-1; D is ambiguous. Germline V gives CDR1 SGHTA, CDR2 FQGNSA. The V end was cut by 2 bases, the J end by 0 bases, with 11 bases between. This CDR3 is built from 16 residues. CDR3 nucleotides: TGTGCCAGCAGCTTAAGGGCAACAGACTCCTACAATGAGCAGTTCTTC. Translation: CASSLRATDSYNEQFF.

This chain uses TRBV25-1 with TRBJ2-5; D may be TRBD2 (7 bases). Per the germline V gene, CDR1 is MGHDK and CDR2 is SYGVNS. CDR3 length: 13 residues. V dropped 8 bases and J dropped 5 bases, with 15 bases sitting between them. CDR3 residues: CASLGRGRETQYF. As DNA, the CDR3 is TGTGCCAGCCTGGGGCGGGGGCGGGAGACCCAGTACTTC.

The table lists this clonotype with many counts. This chain links TRBV24-1 with TRBJ2-1; 7 bases fit TRBD2. With V trimmed by 5 bases and J by 8 bases, 11 bases remained unmatched. Germline CDR1 reads KGHDR; CDR2 reads SFDVKD. The CDR3 has 15 residues. CDR3 region: CATSGTGTTVDEQFF. The CDR3 DNA reads as TGTGCCACCAGTGGGACCGGGACTACGGTCGATGAGCAGTTCTTC.

Ten or more counts support this clonotype. The V and J genes are TRBV5-1 and TRBJ2-5; possibly TRBD1 for D (6 bases). The CDR3 contains 16 residues. Per the germline V gene, CDR1 is SGHRS and CDR2 is YFSETQ. The ends were cut back, 2 bases at V and 4 bases at J, with 18 bases in the middle. The CDR3 region is CASSFTLRKGGETQYF. CDR3 sequence (DNA): TGCGCCAGCAGCTTTACTCTGCGAAAAGGGGGAGAGACCCAGTACTTC. Supplemented by reference TRBV5-1 and TRBJ2-5, the full variable domain reads KAGVTQTPRYLIKTRGQQVTLSCSPISGHRSVSWYQQTPGQGLQFLFEYFSETQRNKGNFPGRFSGRQFSNSRSEMNVSTLELGDSALYLCASSFTLRKGGETQYFGPGTRLLVL.

This clonotype was picked up many times. For the CDR3, the DNA is TGCGCCAGCAGCCTAGGACTAGCGGCACAAGAGACCCAGTACTTC. Amino acids: CASSLGLAAQETQYF. This chain links TRBV5-1 with TRBJ2-5, with TRBD2 identical over 10 bases. Trimming removed 4 bases from V and 2 bases from J; junction bases left unmatched: 5. This CDR3 is 15 amino acids long. Germline V lookup: CDR1 SGHRS, CDR2 YFSETQ. The entire variable domain, with the rest obtained from reference TRBV5-1 and TRBJ2-5, is as follows: KAGVTQTPRYLIKTRGQQVTLSCSPISGHRSVSWYQQTPGQGLQFLFEYFSETQRNKGNFPGRFSGRQFSNSRSEMNVSTLELGDSALYLCASSLGLAAQETQYFGPGTRLLVL.

This clonotype was recorded many times. The chain links TRBV29-1 to TRBJ2-1; 9 nucleotides match TRBD1. CDR3 length: 12 residues. Germline trimming cut 7 bases from V and 8 bases from J; bases unmatched to any gene: 6. The germline V gene has CDR1 SQVTM and CDR2 ANQGSEA. Here the CDR3 reads CSAGTGLYEQFF. DNA for the CDR3: TGCAGCGCCGGGACAGGGCTCTATGAGCAGTTCTTC.

This clonotype was recorded only once. A much larger clone differs by one base, so this may be a read error. This chain joins TRBV21-1 and TRBJ2-1; the table's D call TRBD2 went unverified against the DNA. TRBV21-1 is tagged as a pseudogene. The CDR3 is made up of 16 amino acids. CDR3 DNA: TGTGCCAGCAGGGGATGGGCGGGGAGCACCTACAATGAGCAGTTCTTC. Translating it yields CASRGWAGSTYNEQFF.

This clonotype has a count of ten or more. The CDR3 region is CASSRGTVQETQYF. The CDR3 bases are TGTGCCAGCAGCCGTGGGACTGTTCAAGAGACCCAGTACTTC. V and J are TRBV7-9 and TRBJ2-5; maybe TRBD2 (6 bases). This CDR3 spans 14 amino acids. Germline V lookup: CDR1 SEHNR, CDR2 FQNEAQ (reference sequence). V lost 5 bases and J 2 bases, leaving 12 bases between the germline ends.

This clonotype was counted ten times or more. The chain combines TRBV4-2 with TRBJ2-7; D tentatively fits TRBD1 or TRBD2 (5 bases each). The germline V gene encodes CDR1 LGHNA and CDR2 YNFKEQ. V lost 4 bases and J 0 bases, leaving 13 bases between the germline ends. The CDR3 runs 15 residues. Here the CDR3 reads CASSRPGPSSYEQYF. CDR3 nucleotides: TGTGCCAGCAGCCGGCCGGGACCGAGCTCCTACGAGCAGTACTTC.

This clonotype was detected many times. The CDR3 DNA reads TGTGCCACCAGTGCCCTAACTAGCGGGAGAGGCGAGCAGTTCTTC. Translated: CATSALTSGRGEQFF. V usage is TRBV24-1 and J usage is TRBJ2-1; 11 nucleotides match TRBD2. The germline CDR1 and CDR2 sequences are KGHDR and SFDVKD. The CDR3 is made up of 15 amino acids. With V trimmed by 5 bases and J by 10 bases, 9 bases remained unmatched.

This clonotype was detected ten times or more. The rearrangement joins TRBV6-1 to TRBJ2-4, with D perhaps assigned TRBD1 or TRBD2 (5 bases each). The CDR3 loop spans 13 amino acids. Germline assignment: CDR1 MNHNS and CDR2 SASEGT. Trimming took off 11 bases at V and 2 bases at J, with 13 bases between the two ends. The CDR3, as DNA: TGTGCCGTATGGGGACGCCCCAAAAACATTCAGTACTTC. It translates to CAVWGRPKNIQYF.

This clonotype occurred a few times. The gene calls are TRBV7-2 and TRBJ2-5; TRBD1 matches at 10 bases. The CDR3 is 14 amino acids. Unmatched junction bases numbered 5, after V lost 5 bases and J lost 5 bases. The germline CDR1 and CDR2 sequences are SGHTA and FQGNSA. CDR3 sequence reads: CASSRQGAVETQYF. DNA for the CDR3: TGTGCCAGCAGCCGACAGGGGGCGGTGGAGACCCAGTACTTC. The complete variable domain, with remaining parts taken from reference TRBV7-2 and TRBJ2-5, reads GAGVSQSPSNKVTEKGKDVELRCDPISGHTALYWYRQSLGQGLEFLIYFQGNSAPDKSGLPSDRFSAERTGGSVSTLTIQRTQQEDSAVYLCASSRQGAVETQYFGPGTRLLVL.

This clonotype was seen only a few times. This rearrangement joins TRBV20-1 to TRBJ2-3; the D gene is possibly TRBD2 (6 bases). Trimming took off 0 bases at V and 2 bases at J, with 15 bases between the two ends. This CDR3 spans 16 amino acids. Looked up from germline, CDR1 is DFQATT and CDR2 is SNEGSKA (reference sequence). DNA of the CDR3: TGCAGTGCTAGAGATTGGGTAGCGGTTATCACAGATACGCAGTATTTT. It codes for CSARDWVAVITDTQYF.

This clonotype has ten or more counts. The junction and the germline gene differ at one end; a read error may be behind it. This sequence joins TRBV6-6 and TRBJ2-5; maybe TRBD1 (6 bases). This CDR3 region has 12 residues. Germline CDR1 and CDR2: MNHNY and SVGAGI (reference sequence). In DNA form, the CDR3 reads TGCGCCAGCAGCCGGACAGTACAGACCCAGTACTTC. It codes for CASSRTVQTQYF.

This clonotype was recorded a few times. For the CDR3, the DNA is TGCAGTGCTAGACCCCATGGGGAGAGAGCAGGGGAGACCCAGTACTTC. Its translation: CSARPHGERAGETQYF. The chain joins TRBV20-1 to TRBJ2-5; D might be TRBD1 or TRBD2, each matching 5 bases. The length of the CDR3 is 16 residues. The germline V gene has CDR1 DFQATT and CDR2 SNEGSKA (reference sequence). V lost 2 bases, J lost 5 bases, and 21 bases lay in between.